The T cell receptor beta chain under discussion was sequenced for a study of blood T cell repertoires in COVID-19. In the study overall: Sources were T cells, B-cell-depleted T cells, or PBMCs; the material itself was cDNA or gDNA.

Source study methods: Amplification of reference gene primers was used by the study to estimate nucleated cell counts. Data came from immunoSEQ multiplex PCR; TCRdb stores just in-frame clones and leaves some out. The V and J calls and clone size are taken from that table; D and trimming were inferred from the DNA. The profile shows 250,000 to 350,000 clones, around 90% of them singletons. V was pared by 5 bases and J by 5 bases, with 6 bases between. Germline V gene data show CDR1 as MDHEN and CDR2 as SYDVKM. The CDR3 sequence is 11 residues long. The TCR was taken from a man aged 18 to 30 with active or convalescent COVID-19. The sample was peripheral blood. V is TRBV28 and J is TRBJ1-1; TRBD1 might be the D (6 bases). CDR3 region: CASSGQTEAFF. CDR3 DNA sequence: TGTGCCAGCAGTGGACAGACTGAAGCTTTCTTT.